The 16 T cell receptor beta chains given below trace back to one sample, sequenced in a study of metastatic and nonmetastatic thyroid tumors. Every patient underwent thyroid surgery untreated. With MiXCR, TCRdb called clones anew from the PCR reads. The sample lists about 13,000 clones; around 25% were seen once. The source material was adjacent normal tissue. The origin of the receptors is a female donor with papillary thyroid cancer or a benign thyroid nodule (not recorded which). Some clones in this sample may be carry-over from other donors' samples.

This clone showed up just a few times. A junction end diverges from the germline sequence, so it may reflect a read error. The chain joins TRBV11-3 to TRBJ1-1; 7 bases align to TRBD1. From germline, CDR1 is SGHNT and CDR2 YENEEA. The CDR3 contains 13 residues. The DNA of the CDR3 is TGTGCCAGCAACTTAGGGGGCGCAACTGGGGCTTTCTTT. This translates into CASNLGGATGAFF.

The chain uses TRBV28 and TRBJ2-3, with 11 nucleotides matching TRBD2. With 7 bases clipped from V and 2 bases from J, the junction kept 2 bases outside the gene matches. This CDR3 is 14 amino acids long. Per germline, CDR1 MDHEN and CDR2 SYDVKM. CDR3 in DNA: TGTGCCAGCAAGACTAGCGGGGACACAGATACGCAGTATTTT. This encodes CASKTSGDTDTQYF.

To note about this clone: The conserved phenylalanine or tryptophan normally closing the CDR3 is absent here, so this likely arose from a read error. This sequence joins TRBV24-1 and TRBJ2-3; D is possibly TRBD2 (6 bases). Between the trimmed V and J ends, which lost 0 bases and 5 bases, there was a span of 14 bases. Germline V CDR1 and CDR2: KGHDR, SFDVKD. This CDR3 is 16 amino acids long. The CDR3 DNA reads TGTGCCACCAGTGATTTGAGCGGTAGCGGCAGAGATACGCAGTATCTT. Translated, it gives CATSDLSGSGRDTQYL.

Worth noting for this clone: No conserved phenylalanine or tryptophan ends this CDR3, so it is likely a read error. The limits of the CDR3 on the DNA are not certain, so only TCRdb's listed CDR3 is given. The rearrangement uses TRBV4-2 and TRBJ2-1; the table gives TRBD1 as D, unverified against the DNA. The germline V gene encodes CDR1 LGHNA and CDR2 YNFKEQ. The CDR3 adds up to 14 amino acids, both ends counted. Here the CDR3 reads CASSQDRGSNEQVV.

By its share, this clone is medium-sized. The chain has TRBV11-3 and TRBJ2-1; TRBD2 is a possible D gene (6 bases). The CDR3 has 13 residues. The germline CDR1 and CDR2 sequences are SGHNT and YENEEA. The V gene lost 5 bases and the J gene lost 4 bases, with 9 bases spanning the gap. The CDR3 sequence: CASSPGLYNEQFF. DNA of the CDR3: TGTGCCAGCAGCCCGGGACTGTACAATGAGCAGTTCTTC.

This clone was seen more than once but under ten times. The chain is built from TRBV27 and TRBJ1-4, with 7 bases lining up with TRBD1. The CDR3 runs 14 residues. Germline CDR1 and CDR2: MNHEY and SMNVEV (reference sequence). V lost 3 bases to trimming and J lost 10 bases; unmatched junction nucleotides: 8. CDR3 sequence: CASSLWGTVGKLFF. Written as DNA, the CDR3 is TGTGCCAGCAGTTTGTGGGGGACAGTGGGAAAACTGTTTTTT.

The rearrangement links TRBV27 to TRBJ2-4, with D possibly TRBD2 on 6 matching bases. Looked up from germline, CDR1 is MNHEY and CDR2 is SMNVEV (reference sequence). The ends were cut back, 1 base at V and 0 bases at J, with 10 bases in the middle. The CDR3 sequence is 16 residues long. For the CDR3, the DNA is TGTGCCAGCAGTTTATGGGGAGGACTAGCCAAAAACATTCAGTACTTC. Residues: CASSLWGGLAKNIQYF.

The J gene is TRBJ2-7, the V gene TRBV5-6; TRBD1 or TRBD2 may be the D gene (5 bases each). CDR1 is SGHDT, CDR2 YYEEEE, per germline. V was clipped by 4 bases and J by 1 base, with 21 bases between them. The CDR3 consists of 17 residues. The CDR3 is CASSLGVAGTSSYEQYF. CDR3 coding DNA: TGTGCCAGCAGCCTTGGGGTAGCAGGGACCTCTTCCTACGAGCAGTACTTC.

This clone was seen repeatedly, ten times or more. This chain connects TRBV29-1 to TRBJ2-2; D not resolved. Trimming left V 3 bases short and J 0 bases short, with 11 bases between. This CDR3 has 15 amino acids. CDR1 and CDR2 (germline): SQVTM, ANQGSEA. The CDR3 loop reads CSVEALNANTGELFF. The CDR3 DNA follows: TGCAGCGTTGAGGCACTGAACGCGAACACCGGGGAGCTGTTTTTT.

CDR3 amino acids: CASSLFRNTGELFF. Here the CDR3 DNA reads TGTGCCAGCAGTTTATTTCGGAACACCGGGGAGCTGTTTTTT. The chain links TRBV27 to TRBJ2-2; no reliable D call. The V gene's germline CDR1 is MNHEY and CDR2 SMNVEV (reference sequence). The V gene lost 1 base and the J gene lost 1 base, with 4 bases spanning the gap. The CDR3 consists of 14 residues.

The chain uses TRBV5-1 and TRBJ2-7, with D tentatively TRBD2 (5 bases). This CDR3 region has 15 residues. Looked up from germline, CDR1 is SGHRS and CDR2 is YFSETQ. Trimming took 5 bases from V and 1 from J, leaving 16 bases between them. This chain's CDR3 is CASSPGGPLSYEQYF. For the CDR3, the DNA is TGCGCCAGCAGTCCTGGAGGACCTCTATCCTACGAGCAGTACTTC.

This clone rates as medium-sized (0.01 to 0.1%). The chain joins TRBV6-1 to TRBJ1-1, with D maybe TRBD1 (6 bases). Germline V lookup: CDR1 MNHNS, CDR2 SASEGT. The CDR3 contains 13 residues. Trimming took 7 bases from V and 3 from J, leaving 12 bases between them. CDR3 in amino acids: CASTLGQHTEAFF. DNA for the CDR3: TGTGCCAGCACCCTGGGACAACACACTGAAGCTTTCTTT.

Judged by abundance, this clone is medium-sized. The V and J genes are TRBV6-7 and TRBJ2-7, with D tentatively TRBD2 (5 bases). TRBV6-7 is noted as an ORF with a role that remains uncertain. The V end lost 7 bases, the J end lost 1 base, and 17 bases lay between the germline ends. There are 15 residues in the CDR3. CDR3 in amino acids: CASTPRGNPSYEQYF. The CDR3 DNA reads as TGTGCCAGCACCCCCCGGGGTAATCCATCCTACGAGCAGTACTTC.

This clone occurred many times. The rearrangement links TRBV4-1 to TRBJ1-2, with D unclear. Trimming removed 1 base at V and 2 bases at J, with 11 bases between. The CDR3 is 15 amino acids. Germline CDR1 reads MGHRA; CDR2 reads YSYEKL. This CDR3 reads CASSQGALSNYGYTF. The CDR3 DNA sequence: TGCGCCAGCAGCCAAGGGGCCCTTTCGAACTATGGCTACACCTTC.

This clone is medium-sized by share. The chain combines TRBV19 with TRBJ2-3; D ambiguous. The CDR3 has 17 amino acids. With 1 base removed from V and 1 base from J, the gap between germline ends came to 15 bases. Germline V gives CDR1 LNHDA, CDR2 SQIVND (reference sequence). CDR3 nucleotides: TGTGCCAGTAGTATAGTCCCCGGAATATACCGCACAGATACGCAGTATTTT. Encoded protein: CASSIVPGIYRTDTQYF.

This clone is termed medium-sized. This chain joins TRBV4-2 and TRBJ2-7, with 8 bases aligning to TRBD2. This CDR3 has 15 residues. V was clipped by 0 bases and J by 6 bases; unmatched bases: 7. Germline V gene sequence: CDR1 LGHNA, CDR2 YNFKEQ. Here the CDR3 reads CASSQDNQAGVEQYF. CDR3 sequence (DNA): TGTGCCAGCAGCCAAGATAATCAAGCGGGAGTCGAGCAGTACTTC.